This entry features one T cell receptor beta chain sequence. Its antigen is unidentified. Profiling relied on immunoSEQ multiplex PCR, and the TCRdb table lists in-frame clones only, not all of them. This table holds tens of thousands of clones, roughly 88% found once. CDR1 and CDR2 from the germline V gene are LNHDA and SQIVND (reference sequence). V was clipped by 3 bases and J by 6 bases, with 17 bases between them. CDR3 length equals 16 residues. The sample comes from a study of PD-1 blockade in classical Hodgkin lymphoma. Study in general: A 3 mg/kg intravenous dose of nivolumab was received by patients every 2 weeks.

Each and every patient relapsed after autologous stem cell transplantation, and patients got differing brentuximab vedotin exposure. Study-wide results and limits: Reported baseline diversity: healthy donors highest, relapsed/refractory patients lowest. Baseline diversity resembling that of newly diagnosed patients was seen in complete responders.

The rearrangement links TRBV19 to TRBJ2-2, with a tentative D call TRBD1 (6 bases). Specimen: peripheral blood mononuclear cells (PBMCs), collected before the second cycle of nivolumab. The receptor's source is a human donor with classical Hodgkin lymphoma. The chain's CDR3 is CASSILGRGFPGELFF. CDR3 nucleotide sequence: TGTGCCAGTAGTATTCTGGGCAGGGGTTTTCCCGGGGAGCTGTTTTTT.